A single sample gave rise to the 23 T cell receptor beta chains below, sequenced in a study of CD8+ T cells in alopecia areata. Extracted RNA was reverse transcribed into cDNA, the sequencing template. TCRdb's copy holds only in-frame clones and misses some; the assay was immunoSEQ multiplex PCR. The sample gives roughly 190,000 clones, 50% to 60% of which show up once; less than 4% is in the top ten. Sample treatment: oral pan-JAK inhibitor, 5-10 mg twice daily. Sequencing was performed on CD4+ T cells sorted from blood, taken at week 4, from a patient treated with tofacitinib. These receptors were obtained from a human donor with alopecia areata.

In DNA, the CDR3 is TGTGCCTGGAGTGGCCCCACAGGGGGCCAGACAGATACGCAGTATTTT. Protein sequence: CAWSGPTGGQTDTQYF. This chain uses TRBV30 with TRBJ2-3, with 9 bases that match TRBD1. The CDR3 consists of 16 residues. V gave up 1 base and J gave up 3 bases; unmatched junction bases: 8. Germline CDR1 and CDR2: GTSNPN and SVGIG (reference sequence).

V usage is TRBV29-1 and J usage is TRBJ1-1; no reliable D call. The CDR3 runs to 11 residues. Germline assignment: CDR1 SQVTM and CDR2 ANQGSEA. Trimming took 4 bases from V and 8 from J, leaving 11 bases between them. The CDR3 reads CSVVGVNEAFF. The CDR3 nucleotides read TGCAGCGTTGTTGGGGTCAACGAAGCTTTCTTT.

The chain couples TRBV2 to TRBJ1-1, with 7 bases identical to TRBD1. The CDR3 runs to 13 residues. V was pared by 5 bases and J by 4 bases, with 4 bases of the junction left unmatched. CDR1 and CDR2 (germline): SNHLY, FYNNEI. CDR3 loop: CASSRQGPTEAFF. The CDR3 DNA is TGTGCCAGCAGTCGACAGGGTCCCACTGAAGCTTTCTTT.

CDR3 coding DNA: TGTGCCAGCAGCTCCCATCAGCCCCAGCATTTT. Amino acids: CASSSHQPQHF. The rearrangement uses TRBV6-7 and TRBJ1-5, with no clear D. TRBV6-7 is designated an ORF whose function remains uncertain. The CDR3 has 11 amino acids. Trimming took 6 bases from V and 5 from J, leaving 5 bases between them.

V gene TRBV29-1 combines with J gene TRBJ1-2; D call uncertain. Germline-derived CDR1 and CDR2 are SQVTM and ANQGSEA. V was shortened by 3 bases and J by 0 bases, with 5 bases between the two germline ends. This CDR3 region has 12 residues. Here the CDR3 DNA reads TGCAGCGTTGAGACCGCTAACTATGGCTACACCTTC. As protein: CSVETANYGYTF.

V and J are TRBV29-1 and TRBJ2-5, with D maybe TRBD2 (6 bases). Trimming left V 3 bases short and J 5 bases short, with 16 bases between. The CDR3 runs 14 residues. Germline V CDR1 and CDR2: SQVTM, ANQGSEA. In DNA form, the CDR3 reads TGCAGCGTTGACAGGAGTGGGAGGCAGGAGACCCAGTACTTC. This encodes CSVDRSGRQETQYF.

The chain is built from TRBV5-1 and TRBJ2-5; 8 positions agree with TRBD2. V was clipped by 4 bases and J by 5 bases; unmatched bases: 10. CDR1 and CDR2 (germline): SGHRS, YFSETQ. CDR3 length: 15 amino acids. CDR3 nucleotide sequence: TGCGCCAGCAGCCCGGGAAGCGGGGGCGGGGAGACCCAGTACTTC. It translates to CASSPGSGGGETQYF.

The rearrangement joins TRBV25-1 to TRBJ1-1; D is uncertain. Germline lookup yields CDR1 MGHDK and CDR2 SYGVNS. Between the trimmed V and J ends, which lost 5 bases and 9 bases, there was a span of 10 bases. The CDR3 totals 11 residues. The CDR3 reads CASSFRSQAFF. The CDR3 DNA reads TGTGCCAGCAGTTTTCGAAGCCAAGCTTTCTTT.

This clone showed up just once. The chain is built from TRBV7-6 and TRBJ2-7, with 10 bases aligning to TRBD2. The V gene's germline CDR1 is SGHVS and CDR2 FNYEAQ. V lost 1 base to trimming and J lost 2 bases; unmatched junction nucleotides: 2. The CDR3 is 15 amino acids. The CDR3: CASSLDTSGAYEQYF. DNA of the CDR3: TGTGCCAGCAGCTTAGATACTAGCGGGGCCTACGAGCAGTACTTC.

This clone has only one observation. This chain connects TRBV5-4 to TRBJ2-1; perhaps TRBD1 as D (5 bases). The V end was cut by 2 bases, the J end by 1 base, with 10 bases between. This CDR3 is built from 15 residues. From germline, CDR1 is SGHNT and CDR2 YYREEE (reference sequence). This CDR3 is CASSLGQGSYNEQFF. CDR3 nucleotides: TGTGCCAGCAGCTTAGGGCAGGGATCCTACAATGAGCAGTTCTTC.

This clone has more than one count but fewer than ten. The identical CDR3 is also encoded by other nucleotide sequences in the sample. This chain links TRBV29-1 with TRBJ2-6, with 9 bases identical to TRBD1. After removal of 5 bases from V and 1 base from J, the junction contained 3 bases not matched to a gene. Germline CDR1 and CDR2: SQVTM and ANQGSEA. CDR3 size: 15 residues. The CDR3 DNA sequence: TGCAGCGTTACCGGGACAGGGTCTGGGGCCAACGTCCTGACTTTC. Translated: CSVTGTGSGANVLTF.

The J gene is TRBJ2-5, the V gene TRBV2; D perhaps matches TRBD2 (5 bases). Germline V gene lookup returns CDR1 SNHLY and CDR2 FYNNEI. The V end was cut by 7 bases, the J end by 2 bases, with 11 bases between. This CDR3 contains 13 residues. CDR3 DNA: TGTGCCAGCAATACTAGAATTCAAGAGACCCAGTACTTC. Its protein product is CASNTRIQETQYF.

This clone was seen many times. The J gene is TRBJ2-3, the V gene TRBV7-9; D is possibly TRBD1 or TRBD2 (6 bases each). The germline gives CDR1 SEHNR, CDR2 FQNEAQ (reference sequence). CDR3 length: 16 residues. The germline V and J ends were trimmed by 2 bases and 0 bases, with 12 bases remaining between them. CDR3 bases: TGTGCCAGCAGCTTATGGGGGGCTGAAAGCACAGATACGCAGTATTTT. The encoded protein is CASSLWGAESTDTQYF.

This chain uses TRBV29-1 with TRBJ2-7; 12 bases agree with TRBD1. This CDR3 contains 14 residues. Germline V CDR1 and CDR2: SQVTM, ANQGSEA. V dropped 3 bases and J dropped 6; count of bases not matched to a gene: 6. Written as DNA, the CDR3 is TGCAGCGTTGAGGGGACAGGGGGCGCTTCCGAGCAGTACTTC. This codes for CSVEGTGGASEQYF.

V usage is TRBV11-2 and J usage is TRBJ2-3, with D possibly matching TRBD2 (5 bases). Germline V gene data show CDR1 as SGHAT and CDR2 as FQNNGV. V dropped 1 base and J dropped 6 bases, with 11 bases sitting between them. This CDR3 contains 14 residues. The CDR3 sequence is CASSLGAAVDTQYF. CDR3 bases: TGTGCCAGCAGCTTAGGGGCAGCGGTGGATACGCAGTATTTT.

The gene calls are TRBV14 and TRBJ1-2, with a possible D match to TRBD1 (5 bases). CDR3 length: 14 amino acids. Trimming stripped 6 bases from V and 6 bases from J, with 17 bases between. Germline CDR1 and CDR2: SGHDN and FVKESK. CDR3 sequence (DNA): TGTGCCAGCAGGATTTCCGGGGGAGGCCATGGCTACACCTTC. It translates to CASRISGGGHGYTF.

In DNA form, the CDR3 reads TGTGCCAGCAGCGTAGGTCCAGGCAGCTCCTACGAGCAGTACTTC. It specifies CASSVGPGSSYEQYF. The chain joins TRBV9 to TRBJ2-7; no definite D call. V was clipped by 0 bases and J by 0 bases, with 10 bases between them. The CDR3 consists of 15 residues. Germline lookup yields CDR1 SGDLS and CDR2 YYNGEE.

The chain employs TRBV15 and TRBJ2-7, with TRBD2 identical over 7 bases. This CDR3 comprises 14 residues. The V gene's germline CDR1 is LNHNV and CDR2 YYDKDF (reference sequence). Losses at the gene ends were 2 bases for V and 6 bases for J; bases not matched to a gene: 7. This CDR3 reads CATSRSGTPFEQYF. In nucleotides, the CDR3 is TGTGCCACCAGCAGAAGCGGGACCCCTTTCGAGCAGTACTTC.

This chain connects TRBV7-9 to TRBJ2-1; unclear D gene. Germline loops: CDR1 SEHNR, CDR2 FQNEAQ (reference sequence). The CDR3 has 14 residues. With 5 bases removed from V and 6 bases from J, the gap between germline ends came to 14 bases. DNA for the CDR3: TGTGCCAGCAGCGAAAAAAAGCAAGGCAATGAGCAGTTCTTC. It is translated as CASSEKKQGNEQFF. Full variable domain (remainder filled in from reference TRBV7-9 and TRBJ2-1): DTGVSQNPRHKITKRGQNVTFRCDPISEHNRLYWYRQTLGQGPEFLTYFQNEAQLEKSRLLSDRFSAERPKGSFSTLEIQRTEQGDSAMYLCASSEKKQGNEQFFGPGTRLTVL.

J is TRBJ1-1 and V is TRBV30; D is ambiguous. Germline CDR1 GTSNPN, CDR2 SVGIG (reference sequence). The CDR3 is 13 amino acids. V lost 1 base and J 0 bases, leaving 6 bases between the germline ends. The CDR3 region has the DNA TGTGCCTGGAGTGGGGATTTGAACACTGAAGCTTTCTTT. It translates to CAWSGDLNTEAFF.

This chain connects TRBV2 to TRBJ1-1; 7 positions agree with TRBD1. The junction had 10 bases not matched to a gene; V was cut back by 5 bases and J by 4 bases. Germline V gene lookup returns CDR1 SNHLY and CDR2 FYNNEI. The CDR3 has 15 amino acids. CDR3 sequence (DNA): TGTGCCAGCAGTCCTCCCCAGGGGGGAGTCACTGAAGCTTTCTTT. Protein sequence: CASSPPQGGVTEAFF.

The chain recombines TRBV6-5 with TRBJ1-2; 7 positions agree with TRBD1. This CDR3 has 15 residues. Germline V gene lookup returns CDR1 MNHEY and CDR2 SVGAGI. Unmatched junction bases numbered 12, after V lost 6 bases and J lost 5 bases. CDR3 protein: CASSRAKGQLYGYTF. CDR3 DNA: TGTGCCAGCAGCCGCGCCAAGGGACAGTTATATGGCTACACCTTC.

This chain connects TRBV2 to TRBJ2-7; the D gene could be TRBD1 or TRBD2 (5 bases each). Germline V gene data show CDR1 as SNHLY and CDR2 as FYNNEI. The ends were cut back, 5 bases at V and 1 base at J, with 9 bases in the middle. There are 13 residues in the CDR3. CDR3 nucleotides: TGTGCCAGCAGTCGGGACCGATCCTACGAGCAGTACTTC. It encodes CASSRDRSYEQYF. Looking up the rest from reference TRBV2 and TRBJ2-7 gives the full variable domain: EPEVTQTPSHQVTQMGQEVILRCVPISNHLYFYWYRQILGQKVEFLVSFYNNEISEKSEIFDDQFSVERPDGSNFTLKIRSTKLEDSAMYFCASSRDRSYEQYFGPGTRLTVT.